What follows describes a single T cell receptor beta chain. Looked up from germline, CDR1 is SGHTA and CDR2 is FQGNSA. The CDR3 runs 14 residues. J lost 0 bases, V lost 7 bases, and 4 bases had no gene match. The data were produced by immunoSEQ multiplex PCR, yet TCRdb's version contains in-frame clones alone and is incomplete. Among more than 80,000 clones, roughly nine tenths were seen once, and the ten largest hold about 1.5%. The data were taken from a study of T cell changes during pregnancy in multiple sclerosis. This chain joins TRBV7-2 and TRBJ2-3, with TRBD1 matching 7 bases. The clonotype was recovered from a female donor with multiple sclerosis, enrolled in a pregnancy study. The sequences come from peripheral blood, collected before pregnancy. The CDR3, as DNA: TGTGCCAGCAAACAGGGGCGAAGCACAGATACGCAGTATTTT. This sequence encodes CASKQGRSTDTQYF.